This TCR beta chain comes out of a study of identical twins. Each CDR3 protein gets one entry after TCRdb re-called the 5' RACE reads with MiXCR. The sample includes hundreds of thousands of distinct CDR3 sequences, over 9% of them seen just once. All donors were healthy, and all were Caucasian. Points from the study as a whole: Cord blood beta clonotypes present at high abundance carried fewer insertions; no such pattern appeared in memory repertoires.

This clonotype was seen a handful of times. Antigen unknown. These data are also associated with another study on yellow fever vaccine responses in identical twins. That paper states: Twins' vaccine T cell responses reportedly seemed partly convergent and partly personalized.

The specimen was PBMCs. This receptor was taken from a woman between 18 and 29 years old in good health.

For the CDR3, the DNA is TGTGCCAGCAGTGACGGAGGGACAGCTCGTCAGCCCCAGCATTTT. Translation: CASSDGGTARQPQHF. The chain joins TRBV6-1 to TRBJ1-5; TRBD1 aligns across 7 bases. Looked up from germline, CDR1 is MNHNS and CDR2 is SASEGT. V lost 3 bases to trimming and J lost 6 bases; unmatched junction nucleotides: 8. The CDR3 runs 15 residues.